This TCR beta chain was observed in a study of T cells in Graves' hyperthyroidism and ophthalmopathy. The study's findings and limits: Most thyroid clonotypes with frequency above 0.001 were detected in blood. Through a model of 13 V-J features, ophthalmopathy was separated from stable hyperthyroidism.

Using RNA transcripts as the source, TCR beta CDR3 regions were amplified. The TCR CDR3 first-round RT-PCR relied on the HTBI primer set. MiXCR, applied by TCRdb to the multiplex PCR reads, yields one record per CDR3 protein. This table has fewer than 650,000 distinct CDR3 sequences, 14% appearing once. This clonotype came up a few times. Its target is not known. Patients having uncontrolled infection, another autoimmune disease, pregnancy or lactation were not included. Diagnostic assessment was based on clinical symptoms, serum thyroxine and TRAb, thyroid ultrasound and orbital computed tomography. This TCR came from a woman aged 18-29 years with Graves' ophthalmopathy. The sequenced material came from blood.

CDR3: CASSFPGAYGYTF. For the CDR3, the DNA is TGTGCCAGCAGTTTCCCCGGGGCATATGGCTACACCTTC. This chain joins TRBV27 and TRBJ1-2, with D possibly matching TRBD1 (5 bases). CDR1 is MNHEY, CDR2 SMNVEV, per germline (reference sequence). V was pared by 3 bases and J by 5 bases, with 10 bases between. This CDR3 has 13 residues.